The rows below give T cell receptor beta chains drawn from one sample of a study of human T cells and chemical hapten exposure. TCRdb reprocessed the RACE reads with MiXCR, giving one entry per CDR3 protein. The top ten hold more than 2% of the sample, which has roughly 100,000 distinct CDR3 sequences, approximately 8.6% seen once. The specimen was whole blood, collected in connection with sensitization to the hapten diphenylcyclopropenone (DPC). The receptors originated from a woman aged 35 to 49 with alopecia areata. Some clones in this sample may be carry-over from other donors' samples. Each CDR3 is given with its conserved first and last residue. D genes are given only for firm matches. Size is omitted from some rows. Given values are once, few, many or a class for expanded clones.

>TRBJ2-1|TRBV20-1|NA|TRBD2
TGCAGTGCTCTTAGCGGGACTAGCAATGAGCAGTTCTTC
CSALSGTSNEQFF
>TRBJ2-3|TRBV6-5|few|TRBD2
TGTGCCAGCAGTTACCTAGCGGGAGGGGGGACAGATACGCAGTATTTT
CASSYLAGGGTDTQYF
>TRBJ2-7|TRBV5-1|NA|NA
TGCGCCAGCAGCCTGGGACTGTCCCCCAACGAGCAGTACTTC
CASSLGLSPNEQYF
>TRBJ1-6|TRBV10-3|few|NA
TGTGCCATCAGTGAGTCGCGACTGCCCCAGACCTTGAGCTCCTATAATTCACCCCTCCACTTT
CAISESRLPQTLSSYNSPLHF
>TRBJ2-1|TRBV20-1|many|NA
TGCAGTATCTATGGGGCAAGCAATGAGCAGTTCTTC
CSIYGASNEQFF
>TRBJ2-3|TRBV6-5|NA|NA
TGTGCCAGTCTCAAAACAGGGACAGATACGCAGTATTTT
CASLKTGTDTQYF
>TRBJ1-3|TRBV9|few|NA
TGTGCCAGCAGCGTAGTCGGCGAGGACACCATATATTTT
CASSVVGEDTIYF
>TRBJ2-5|TRBV7-7|many|NA
TGTGCTAGCAGCTTAGACGGGCCAGAGACCCAGTACTTC
CASSLDGPETQYF
>TRBJ2-7|TRBV29-1|many|NA
TGCAGCGTTGGGAGGGCCACGGGGGAGCAGTACTTC
CSVGRATGEQYF
>TRBJ2-5|TRBV28|many|TRBD2
TGTGCCAGCAGTTTATTAGCGGGCCGGGAAGAGACCCAGTACTTC
CASSLLAGREETQYF
>TRBJ2-5|TRBV20-1|NA|TRBD2
TGCAGTGCTAGAGAGCCCCCCAGGACTAGCGGGAGTCTAGAGACCCAGTACTTC
CSAREPPRTSGSLETQYF
>TRBJ1-2|TRBV5-6|many|NA
TGTGCCAGCAGCTTACAGAATGGCTACACCTTC
CASSLQNGYTF
>TRBJ2-5|TRBV5-1|NA|NA
TGCGCCAGCAGCTTGGGCCCGTTGGGGACCCAAGAGACCCAGTACTTC
CASSLGPLGTQETQYF
>TRBJ1-2|TRBV7-2|few|NA
TGTGCCAGCAGCCCGGTCCAGAGCGCTAACTATGGCTACACCTTC
CASSPVQSANYGYTF
>TRBJ2-2|TRBV18|NA|TRBD1
TGTGCCAGCTCACCGCCCGGACAGGCCTCCGGGGAGCTGTTTTTT
CASSPPGQASGELFF
>TRBJ2-3|TRBV12-3/TRBV12-4|NA|TRBD1
TGTGCCAGCAGCCGTATGGGACAGGGGGTTTCGGATACGCAGTATTTT
CASSRMGQGVSDTQYF
>TRBJ2-3|TRBV4-2|few|TRBD2
TGTGCCAGCAGCCAAGACGAGCGGGAGACGCAGTATTTT
CASSQDERETQYF
>TRBJ2-5|TRBV11-2|NA|NA
TGTGCCAGCAGCCCCCTCTCAAAGACCCAGTACTTC
CASSPLSKTQYF
>TRBJ2-2|TRBV29-1|many|TRBD1
TGCAGCGCGATGATACAGGGGGAAGGCGGGGAGCTGTTTTTT
CSAMIQGEGGELFF
>TRBJ2-7|TRBV6-2/TRBV6-3|few|NA
TGTGCCAGCACCCAGTTGAACGAGCAGTACTTC
CASTQLNEQYF
>TRBJ2-1|TRBV30|NA|TRBD1
TGTGCCTGGAGCCGACAGGGGACGAACCTCAATGAGCAGTTCTTC
CAWSRQGTNLNEQFF
>TRBJ2-3|TRBV7-2|NA|NA
TGTGCCAGCAGCTCGACTAGTTATTCTACAGATACGCAGTATTTT
CASSSTSYSTDTQYF